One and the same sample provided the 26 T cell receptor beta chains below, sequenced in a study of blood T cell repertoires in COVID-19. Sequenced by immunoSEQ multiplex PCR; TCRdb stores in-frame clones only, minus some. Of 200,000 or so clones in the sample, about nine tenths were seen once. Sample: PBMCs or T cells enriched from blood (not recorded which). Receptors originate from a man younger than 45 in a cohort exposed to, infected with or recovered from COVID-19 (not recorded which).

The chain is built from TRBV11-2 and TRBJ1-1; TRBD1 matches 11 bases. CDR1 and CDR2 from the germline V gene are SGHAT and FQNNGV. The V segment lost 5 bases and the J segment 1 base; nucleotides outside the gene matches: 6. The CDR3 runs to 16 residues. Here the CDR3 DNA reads TGTGCCAGCAGCCTCGGGACAGGGGGGGCGAACACTGAAGCTTTCTTT. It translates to CASSLGTGGANTEAFF.

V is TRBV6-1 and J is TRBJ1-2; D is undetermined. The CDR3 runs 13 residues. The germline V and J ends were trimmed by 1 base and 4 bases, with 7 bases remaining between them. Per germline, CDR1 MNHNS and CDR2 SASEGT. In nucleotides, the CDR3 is TGTGCCAGCAGTGAAGGGGCCTCCTATGGCTACACCTTC. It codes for CASSEGASYGYTF.

DNA of the CDR3: TGTGCCAGCAGCCTACACGGACAGGGTAATGAAAAACTGTTTTTT. Protein product: CASSLHGQGNEKLFF. The V and J genes are TRBV5-6 and TRBJ1-4; 8 bases map to TRBD1. The CDR3 extends over 15 amino acids. CDR1 and CDR2 (germline): SGHDT, YYEEEE. V lost 4 bases and J lost 4; bases outside the gene matches: 6.

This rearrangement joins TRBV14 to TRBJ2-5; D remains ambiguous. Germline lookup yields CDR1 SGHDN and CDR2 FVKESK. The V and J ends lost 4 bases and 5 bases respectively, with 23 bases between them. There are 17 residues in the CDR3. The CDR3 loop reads CASSPTARVFPRETQYF. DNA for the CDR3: TGTGCCAGCAGCCCCACGGCCCGGGTCTTCCCTCGCGAGACCCAGTACTTC.

CDR3 sequence (DNA): TGTGCCAGCAGTAGCGGGACAATTCATCAGCCCCAGCATTTT. Residues: CASSSGTIHQPQHF. This rearrangement joins TRBV6-2 or TRBV6-3 to TRBJ1-5; possibly TRBD1 for D (6 bases). The V gene's germline CDR1 is MNHEY and CDR2 SVGEGT. This CDR3 has 14 amino acids. Trimming shortened V by 5 bases and J by 5 bases, and 13 bases separated the two germline ends.

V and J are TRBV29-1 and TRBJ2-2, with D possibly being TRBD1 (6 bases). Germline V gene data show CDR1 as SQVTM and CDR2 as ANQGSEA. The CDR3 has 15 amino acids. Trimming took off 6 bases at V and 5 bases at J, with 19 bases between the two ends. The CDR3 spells CSVLSWGQVTGELFF. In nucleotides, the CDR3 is TGCAGCGTCCTAAGCTGGGGGCAGGTAACCGGGGAGCTGTTTTTT.

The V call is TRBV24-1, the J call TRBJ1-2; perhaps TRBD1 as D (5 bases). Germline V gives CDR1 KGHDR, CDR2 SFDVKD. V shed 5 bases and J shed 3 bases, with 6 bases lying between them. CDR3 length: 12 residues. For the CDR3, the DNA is TGTGCCACCAGTGCGGGGGACTATGGCTACACCTTC. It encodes CATSAGDYGYTF.

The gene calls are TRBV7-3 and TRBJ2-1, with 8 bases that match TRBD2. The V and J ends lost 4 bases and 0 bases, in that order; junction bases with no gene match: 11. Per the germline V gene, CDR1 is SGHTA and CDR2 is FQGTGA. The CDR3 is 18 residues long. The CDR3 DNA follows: TGTGCCAGCAGCTCCCAGAGACTAGCGCCAGTCTCCTACAATGAGCAGTTCTTC. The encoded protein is CASSSQRLAPVSYNEQFF.

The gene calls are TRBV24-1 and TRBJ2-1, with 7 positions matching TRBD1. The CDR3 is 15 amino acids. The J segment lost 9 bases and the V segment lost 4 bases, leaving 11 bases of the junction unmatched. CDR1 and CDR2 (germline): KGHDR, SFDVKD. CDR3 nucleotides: TGTGCCACCAGTGACTTGGTTTTGGGGACAGCTGAGCAGTTCTTC. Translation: CATSDLVLGTAEQFF.

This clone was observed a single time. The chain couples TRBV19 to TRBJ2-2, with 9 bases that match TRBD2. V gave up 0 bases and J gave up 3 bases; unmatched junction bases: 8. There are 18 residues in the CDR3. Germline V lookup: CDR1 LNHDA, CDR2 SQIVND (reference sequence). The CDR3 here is CASSIEFRREGYTGELFF. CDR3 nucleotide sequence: TGTGCCAGTAGTATAGAGTTCCGGCGGGAGGGTTACACCGGGGAGCTGTTTTTT.

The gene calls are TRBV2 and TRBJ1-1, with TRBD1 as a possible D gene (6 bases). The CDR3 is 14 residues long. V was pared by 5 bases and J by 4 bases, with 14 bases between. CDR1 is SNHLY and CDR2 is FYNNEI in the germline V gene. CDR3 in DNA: TGTGCCAGCAGTCAAACGACAGGTTCCACTGAAGCTTTCTTT. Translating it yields CASSQTTGSTEAFF.

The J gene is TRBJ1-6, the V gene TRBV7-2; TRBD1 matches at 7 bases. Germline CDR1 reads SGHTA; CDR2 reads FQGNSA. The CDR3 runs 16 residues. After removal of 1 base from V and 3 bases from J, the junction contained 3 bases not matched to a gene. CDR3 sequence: CASSLEAGGYNSPLHF. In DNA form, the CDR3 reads TGTGCCAGCAGCTTAGAGGCAGGGGGCTATAATTCACCCCTCCACTTT.

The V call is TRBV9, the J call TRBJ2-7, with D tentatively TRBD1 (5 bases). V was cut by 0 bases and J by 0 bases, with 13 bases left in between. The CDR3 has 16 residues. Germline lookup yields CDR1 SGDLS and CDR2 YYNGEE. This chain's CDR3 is CASSVEDKSRSYEQYF. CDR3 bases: TGTGCCAGCAGCGTAGAGGACAAATCCCGCTCCTACGAGCAGTACTTC.

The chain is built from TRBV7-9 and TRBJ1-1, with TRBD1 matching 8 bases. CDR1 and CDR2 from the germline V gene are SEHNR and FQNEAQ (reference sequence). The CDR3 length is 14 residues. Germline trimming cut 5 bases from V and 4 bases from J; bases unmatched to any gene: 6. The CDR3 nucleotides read TGTGCCAGCAGCCCGGAACAGGGGGTCACTGAAGCTTTCTTT. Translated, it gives CASSPEQGVTEAFF.

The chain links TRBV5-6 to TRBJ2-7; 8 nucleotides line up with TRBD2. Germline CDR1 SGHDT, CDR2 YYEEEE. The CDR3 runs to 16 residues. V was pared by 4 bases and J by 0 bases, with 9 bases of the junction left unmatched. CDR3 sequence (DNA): TGTGCCAGCAGCCGCGGGGTAGCGGGGAGCTCCTACGAGCAGTACTTC. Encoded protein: CASSRGVAGSSYEQYF.

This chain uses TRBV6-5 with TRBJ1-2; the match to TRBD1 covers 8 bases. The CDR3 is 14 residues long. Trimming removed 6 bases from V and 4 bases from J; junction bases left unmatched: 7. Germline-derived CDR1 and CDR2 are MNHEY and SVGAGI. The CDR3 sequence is CASSAPGGLYGYTF. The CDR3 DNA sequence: TGTGCCAGCAGCGCCCCAGGGGGCCTCTATGGCTACACCTTC.

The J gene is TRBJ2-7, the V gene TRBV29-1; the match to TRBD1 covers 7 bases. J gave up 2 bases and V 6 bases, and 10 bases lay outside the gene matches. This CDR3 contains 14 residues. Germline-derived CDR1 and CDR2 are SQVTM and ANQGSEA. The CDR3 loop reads CSVEKPGQTYEQYF. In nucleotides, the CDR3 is TGCAGCGTGGAGAAACCGGGACAGACCTACGAGCAGTACTTC.

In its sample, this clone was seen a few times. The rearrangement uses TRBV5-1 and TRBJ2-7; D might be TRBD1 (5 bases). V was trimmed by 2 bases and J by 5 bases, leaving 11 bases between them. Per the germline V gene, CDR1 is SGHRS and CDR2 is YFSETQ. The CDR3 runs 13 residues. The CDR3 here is CASSLPGIDEQYF. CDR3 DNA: TGCGCCAGCAGCTTACCAGGGATTGACGAGCAGTACTTC. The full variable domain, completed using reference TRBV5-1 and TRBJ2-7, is KAGVTQTPRYLIKTRGQQVTLSCSPISGHRSVSWYQQTPGQGLQFLFEYFSETQRNKGNFPGRFSGRQFSNSRSEMNVSTLELGDSALYLCASSLPGIDEQYFGPGTRLTVT.

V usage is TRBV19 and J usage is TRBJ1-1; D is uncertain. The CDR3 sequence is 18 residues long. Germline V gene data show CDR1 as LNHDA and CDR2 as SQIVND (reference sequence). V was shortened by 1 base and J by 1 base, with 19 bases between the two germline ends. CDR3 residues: CASSIGLILAASNTEAFF. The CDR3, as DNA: TGTGCCAGTAGTATAGGGCTGATTTTGGCGGCTTCGAACACTGAAGCTTTCTTT.

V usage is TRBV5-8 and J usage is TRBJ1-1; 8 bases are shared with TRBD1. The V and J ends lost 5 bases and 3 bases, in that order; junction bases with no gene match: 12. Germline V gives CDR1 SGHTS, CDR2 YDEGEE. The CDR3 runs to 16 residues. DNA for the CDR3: TGTGCCAGCAGTACCGGGACAGGAACCCGGGACACTGAAGCTTTCTTT. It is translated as CASSTGTGTRDTEAFF. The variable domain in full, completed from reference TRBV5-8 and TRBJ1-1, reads EAGVTQSPTHLIKTRGQQATLRCSPISGHTSVYWYQQALGLGLQFLLWYDEGEERNRGNFPPRFSGRQFPNYSSELNVNALELEDSALYLCASSTGTGTRDTEAFFGQGTRLTVV.

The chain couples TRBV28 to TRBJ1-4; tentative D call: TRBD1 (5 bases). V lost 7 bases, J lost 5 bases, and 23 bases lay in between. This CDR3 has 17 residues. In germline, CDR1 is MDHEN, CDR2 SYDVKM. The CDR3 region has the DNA TGTGCCAGCAAAAGTTTGGGGCAGGGCGACGGGAATGAAAAACTGTTTTTT. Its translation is CASKSLGQGDGNEKLFF.

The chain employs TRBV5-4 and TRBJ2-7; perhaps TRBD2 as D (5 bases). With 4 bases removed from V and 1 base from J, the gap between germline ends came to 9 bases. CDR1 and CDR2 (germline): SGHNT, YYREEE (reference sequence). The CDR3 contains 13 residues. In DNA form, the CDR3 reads TGTGCCAGCAGCGGCGGAGGTTCCTACGAGCAGTACTTC. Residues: CASSGGGSYEQYF.

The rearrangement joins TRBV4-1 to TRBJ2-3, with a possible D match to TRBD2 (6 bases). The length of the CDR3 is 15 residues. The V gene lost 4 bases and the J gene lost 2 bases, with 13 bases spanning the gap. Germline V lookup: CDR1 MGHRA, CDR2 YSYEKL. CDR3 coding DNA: TGCGCCAGCAGCCTCGCCGGGGACTTCACAGATACGCAGTATTTT. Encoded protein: CASSLAGDFTDTQYF.

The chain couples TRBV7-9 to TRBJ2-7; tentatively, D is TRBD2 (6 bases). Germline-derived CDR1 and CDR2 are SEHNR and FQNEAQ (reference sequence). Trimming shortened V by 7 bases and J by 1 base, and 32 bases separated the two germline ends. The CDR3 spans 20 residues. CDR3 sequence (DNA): TGTGCCAGCACCCCGGGGGATTCGGCGCTCACCATCCTAACTTCCTACGAGCAGTACTTC. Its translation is CASTPGDSALTILTSYEQYF. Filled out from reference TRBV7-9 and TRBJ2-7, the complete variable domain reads DTGVSQNPRHKITKRGQNVTFRCDPISEHNRLYWYRQTLGQGPEFLTYFQNEAQLEKSRLLSDRFSAERPKGSFSTLEIQRTEQGDSAMYLCASTPGDSALTILTSYEQYFGPGTRLTVT.

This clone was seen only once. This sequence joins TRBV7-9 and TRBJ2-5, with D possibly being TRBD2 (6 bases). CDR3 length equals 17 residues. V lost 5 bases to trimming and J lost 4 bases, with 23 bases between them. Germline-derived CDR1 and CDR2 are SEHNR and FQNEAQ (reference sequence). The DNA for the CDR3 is TGTGCCAGCAGCCCAGGTCAGCCGGGAGAAAGAGGAGAGACCCAGTACTTC. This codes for CASSPGQPGERGETQYF. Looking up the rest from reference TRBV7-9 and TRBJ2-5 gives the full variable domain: DTGVSQNPRHKITKRGQNVTFRCDPISEHNRLYWYRQTLGQGPEFLTYFQNEAQLEKSRLLSDRFSAERPKGSFSTLEIQRTEQGDSAMYLCASSPGQPGERGETQYFGPGTRLLVL.

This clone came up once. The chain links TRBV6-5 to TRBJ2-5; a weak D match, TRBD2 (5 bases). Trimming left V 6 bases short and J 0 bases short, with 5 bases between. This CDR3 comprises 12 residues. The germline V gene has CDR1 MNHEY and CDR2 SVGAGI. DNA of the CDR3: TGTGCCAGCAGGCGGGACCAAGAGACCCAGTACTTC. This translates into CASRRDQETQYF.